This TCR beta chain is drawn from a study of shared clonotypes between healthy human individuals (dated by TCRdb to 2020 to 2022). Turning to the overall study: The cohort included a few men and a couple of women between 18 and 49 years of age. For each donor, CD4 naive and CD4 memory were each given three plates, CD8 naive was given two plates, and CD8 memory was given one plate. Different laboratories and diverse techniques were used to prepare libraries and sequence TCR repertoires, to increase sequencing depth and limit assay-specific biases. To estimate repertoire size and how much clonotypes are shared between individuals, the study performed deep sequencing of blood TCR repertoires from roughly five healthy adults. Per donor, leukapheresis produced somewhere between about 0.8 and 9 billion PBMCs.

The study at large found these results: Based on pairwise subsampling, the degree of clonotype sharing among donors was expected to be affected by sequencing depth. Compared with non-shared clonotypes, the clonotypes found in all four sorted-subset donors had higher generation probabilities. Rarefaction of sorted-subset datasets indicated incomplete sequencing despite the large sequencing depth. Only blood was sampled, and tissue TCR repertoires likely differ from those in blood. Larger estimated clonotype richness was generally found for naive subsets than for memory subsets. Sharing across several donors was observed for around 4.8% of naive CD4, less than 4% of naive CD8, 2% to 2.5% of memory CD4, and less than 0.45% of memory CD8 clonotypes. The genetic and exposure-history diversity represented was limited by the small number of donors.

Using the deep immunoSEQ assay, multiplex PCR amplified TCR CDR3 regions from genomic DNA. For each cell subset, the extracted genomic DNA was distributed evenly across all wells of several immunoSEQ 96-well plates, and each plate served as one replicate. For sorted subsets, 150 to 200 ng genomic DNA, equal to 30,000 to 35,000 T cell genomes, was loaded into each replicate PCR. Purified libraries were quantified with a Qubit 3.0 fluorometer, sized on a Bioanalyzer 2100, and re-quantified with the KAPA Library Quantification kit. Every immunoSEQ 96-well plate was sequenced on a separate single-read 150-cycle Illumina NextSeq 550 flow cell. For the original study's pipeline: Because the immunoSEQ output included only junctional sequences and no quality scores, the filtering could not be the same as the filtering used for full-length reads. Sequences were annotated with PyIR, a Python wrapper for IgBLAST v1.9, and V/J genes and CDR3 were assigned using IMGT germline references. Reads were filtered out if the reads had weak V/J assignments (E-value above 1e-6), no CDR3, stop codons, out-of-frame junctions, or ambiguous translated residues. A V3J clonotype was defined by an identical inferred V gene, J gene, and CDR3 amino acid sequence. Percentage overlap between repertoires was calculated by dividing the number of shared unique clonotypes by the size of the smaller repertoire. Three approaches were used to assess repertoire richness: RTK rarefaction, the Chao1 estimator, and Recon v2.1 estimates of unobserved clonotypes. Generation probabilities were computed with OLGA for all TCRbeta clonotypes obtained by the gDNA method from several donors. The source is immuneACCESS, and TCRdb retained only in-frame sequences with V and J called. Part of the clones is not carried over; for the studies checked, unresolved V genes explain less than half of this, and the remainder is unexplained. V, J and clone size are those of that table, while D and trimming were read from the DNA. This sample holds approximately 2,200,000 clones; more than 85% were observed only once. The ten top clones hold approximately 1.7% of the sample.

As regards this clone: Its antigen specificity is not known. The record has no base qualities; no much larger clone is one base away.

Sequences MNHEY (CDR1) and SMNVEV (CDR2) are obtained from the germline V gene (reference sequence). V lost 3 bases and J lost 4 bases; the stretch between them is 9 bases long. From the cysteine up to the phenylalanine, the CDR3 has a length of 13 residues. The read is trimmed to its CDR3 DNA, 39 bases read in frame from base 1. For the CD8 naive samples, CD45RO-negative cells were positively selected for CCR7, yielding a CD45RA+CCR7+ population from which TemRA cells were excluded. The donors were healthy, HIV-negative adults with no recently reported acute infections or vaccinations. Every donor was a Caucasian adult living in Nashville, Tennessee, USA. Blood was obtained by leukapheresis, after which PBMCs were separated by Ficoll-Histopaque density gradient centrifugation and cryopreserved in liquid nitrogen vapor phase. Analytical flow cytometry was used to check the purity and quantity of each magnetically sorted T cell population. Each sorted fraction had its genomic DNA isolated and then quantified by UV absorbance on a Nanodrop 2000c.

Sequencing was performed on naive CD8+ T cells from PBMCs. According to the study, the label for this sample's cell subset or site signals: CD45RA+CCR7+. The TCR sequence derives from a man between 18 and 35 years old in good health. Some clones in this sample may be carry-over from other donors' samples. Rearrangement joined TRBV27 to TRBJ1-2; perhaps TRBD1 is the D gene, with 5 bases matching. The DNA sequence follows: TGTGCCAGCAGTTTGGCAGGGCCCTATGGCTACACCTTC. The translation is CASSLAGPYGYTF.